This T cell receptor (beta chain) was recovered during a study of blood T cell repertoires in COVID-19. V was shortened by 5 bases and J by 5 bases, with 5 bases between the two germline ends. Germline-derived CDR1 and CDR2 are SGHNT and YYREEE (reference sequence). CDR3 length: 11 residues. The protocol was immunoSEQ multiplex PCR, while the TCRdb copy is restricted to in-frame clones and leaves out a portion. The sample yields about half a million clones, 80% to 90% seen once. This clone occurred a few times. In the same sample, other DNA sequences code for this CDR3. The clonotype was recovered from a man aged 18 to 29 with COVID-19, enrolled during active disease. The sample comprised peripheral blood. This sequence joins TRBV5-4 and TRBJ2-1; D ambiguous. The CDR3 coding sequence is TGTGCCAGCAGTTTAAACAATGAGCAGTTCTTC. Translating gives CASSLNNEQFF.